The text below deals with one T cell receptor beta chain. The antigen remains undetermined. Prominent immunodeficiency with autoinflammation defined PRAID. The V and J ends lost 3 bases and 6 bases, in that order; junction bases with no gene match: 6. Per germline, CDR1 MNHNS and CDR2 SASEGT. The CDR3 sequence is 15 residues long. Sequencing was performed with immunoSEQ multiplex PCR; in TCRdb, only in-frame clones are kept and a portion is missing. The sample contains roughly 68,000 clones, roughly 90% of which appear only once. The sample comes from a study of stem cell transplantation in POMP-related autoinflammatory disease. Study information: Impaired MHC class I-dependent CD8+ differentiation was hypothesized from defective thymoproteasomes. Study conclusions and caveats: Unique TRB V-J gene pairings were limited in number in patients with PRAID.

The V gene is TRBV6-1, the J gene TRBJ2-1; 9 bases align to TRBD1. The sequenced sample was CD4+ T cells from PBMCs, obtained after stem cell transplantation. The receptor's source is a human patient with POMP-related autoinflammation and immune dysregulation (PRAID). Some T cells may have originated in the graft donor. The CDR3 DNA reads as TGTGCCAGCAGTGAGACAGGGGGGAAAGGCAATGAGCAGTTCTTC. Amino acid sequence: CASSETGGKGNEQFF.